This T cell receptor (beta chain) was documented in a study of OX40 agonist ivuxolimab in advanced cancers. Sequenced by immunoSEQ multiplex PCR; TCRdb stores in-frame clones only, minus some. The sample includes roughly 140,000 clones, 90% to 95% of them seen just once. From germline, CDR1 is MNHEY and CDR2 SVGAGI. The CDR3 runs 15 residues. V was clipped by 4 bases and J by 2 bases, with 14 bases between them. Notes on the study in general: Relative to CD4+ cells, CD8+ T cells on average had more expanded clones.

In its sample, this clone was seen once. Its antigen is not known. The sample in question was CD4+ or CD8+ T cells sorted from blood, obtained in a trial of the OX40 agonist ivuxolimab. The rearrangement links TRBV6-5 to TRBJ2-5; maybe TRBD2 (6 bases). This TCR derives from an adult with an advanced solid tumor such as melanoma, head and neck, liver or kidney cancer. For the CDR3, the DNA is TGTGCCAGCAGTTCGCCGGGTCGGGGGCAAGAGACCCAGTACTTC. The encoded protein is CASSSPGRGQETQYF.